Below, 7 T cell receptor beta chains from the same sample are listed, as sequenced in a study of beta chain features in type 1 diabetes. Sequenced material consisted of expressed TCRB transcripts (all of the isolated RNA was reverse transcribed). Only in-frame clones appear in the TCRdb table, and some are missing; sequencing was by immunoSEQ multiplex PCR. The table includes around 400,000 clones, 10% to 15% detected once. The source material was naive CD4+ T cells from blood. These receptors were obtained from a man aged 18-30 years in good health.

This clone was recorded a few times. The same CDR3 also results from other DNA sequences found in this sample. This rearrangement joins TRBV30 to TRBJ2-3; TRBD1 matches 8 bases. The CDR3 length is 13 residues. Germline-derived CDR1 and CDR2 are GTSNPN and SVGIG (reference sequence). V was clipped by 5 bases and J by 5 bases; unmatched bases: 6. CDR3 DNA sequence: TGTGCCTGGGGCCAGGGGGCGGGAGATACGCAGTATTTT. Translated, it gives CAWGQGAGDTQYF.

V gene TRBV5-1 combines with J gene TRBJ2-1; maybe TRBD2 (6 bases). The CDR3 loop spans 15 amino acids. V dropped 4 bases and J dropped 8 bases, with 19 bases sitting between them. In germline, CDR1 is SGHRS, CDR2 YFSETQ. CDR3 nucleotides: TGCGCCAGCAGCCCTCAGGAGGGGTATGGCGATGAGCAGTTCTTC. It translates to CASSPQEGYGDEQFF. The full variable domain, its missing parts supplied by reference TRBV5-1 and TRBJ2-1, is KAGVTQTPRYLIKTRGQQVTLSCSPISGHRSVSWYQQTPGQGLQFLFEYFSETQRNKGNFPGRFSGRQFSNSRSEMNVSTLELGDSALYLCASSPQEGYGDEQFFGPGTRLTVL.

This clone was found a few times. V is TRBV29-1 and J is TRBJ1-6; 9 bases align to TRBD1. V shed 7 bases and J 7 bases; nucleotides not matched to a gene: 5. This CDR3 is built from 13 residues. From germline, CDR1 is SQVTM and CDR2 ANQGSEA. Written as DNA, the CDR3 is TGCAGCGCAATGACAGGGGGAAATTCACCCCTCCACTTT. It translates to CSAMTGGNSPLHF. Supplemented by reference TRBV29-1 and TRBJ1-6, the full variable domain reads SAVISQKPSRDICQRGTSLTIQCQVDSQVTMMFWYRQQPGQSLTLIATANQGSEATYESGFVIDKFPISRPNLTFSTLTVSNMSPEDSSIYLCSAMTGGNSPLHFGNGTRLTVT.

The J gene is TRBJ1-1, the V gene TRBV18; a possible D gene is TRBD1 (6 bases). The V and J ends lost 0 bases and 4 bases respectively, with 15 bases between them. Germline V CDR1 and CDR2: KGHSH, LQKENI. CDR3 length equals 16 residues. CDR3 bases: TGTGCCAGCTCACCACCGGAAAGGGTCAGGGGCACTGAAGCTTTCTTT. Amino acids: CASSPPERVRGTEAFF. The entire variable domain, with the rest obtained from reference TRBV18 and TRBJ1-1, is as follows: NAGVMQNPRHLVRRRGQEARLRCSPMKGHSHVYWYRQLPEEGLKFMVYLQKENIIDESGMPKERFSAEFPKEGPSILRIQQVVRGDSAAYFCASSPPERVRGTEAFFGQGTRLTVV.

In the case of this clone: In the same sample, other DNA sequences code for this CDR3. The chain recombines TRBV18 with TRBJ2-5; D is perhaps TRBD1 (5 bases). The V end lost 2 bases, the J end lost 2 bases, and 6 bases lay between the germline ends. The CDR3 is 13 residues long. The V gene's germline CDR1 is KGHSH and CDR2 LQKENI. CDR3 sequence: CASSPRQQETQYF. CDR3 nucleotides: TGTGCCAGCTCACCAAGACAGCAAGAGACCCAGTACTTC.

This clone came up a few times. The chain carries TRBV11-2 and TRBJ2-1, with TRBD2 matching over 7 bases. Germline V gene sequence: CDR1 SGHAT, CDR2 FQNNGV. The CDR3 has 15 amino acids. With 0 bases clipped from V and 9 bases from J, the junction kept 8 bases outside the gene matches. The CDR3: CASSLDPGGLSEQFF. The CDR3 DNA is TGTGCCAGCAGCTTAGACCCGGGAGGTTTGTCTGAGCAGTTCTTC. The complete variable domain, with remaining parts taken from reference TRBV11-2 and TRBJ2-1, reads EAGVAQSPRYKIIEKRQSVAFWCNPISGHATLYWYQQILGQGPKLLIQFQNNGVVDDSQLPKDRFSAERLKGVDSTLKIQPAKLEDSAVYLCASSLDPGGLSEQFFGPGTRLTVL.

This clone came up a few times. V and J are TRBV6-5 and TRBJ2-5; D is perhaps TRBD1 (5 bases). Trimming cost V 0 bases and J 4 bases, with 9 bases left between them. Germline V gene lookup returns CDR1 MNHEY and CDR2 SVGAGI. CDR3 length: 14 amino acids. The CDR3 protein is CASSYSGDSETQYF. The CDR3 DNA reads TGTGCCAGCAGTTACTCAGGGGATTCAGAGACCCAGTACTTC.